This T cell receptor (beta chain) was obtained from a study of blood T cell repertoires in COVID-19. At the level of the study: Collection of acute and convalescent COVID-19 samples took place in the United States, Italy and Spain. PBMCs, B-cell-depleted T cells, or T cells provided the cDNA or gDNA that made up the material.

In the authors' workflow: How many nucleated cells were present was estimated from reference gene primer amplification. Using immunoSEQ multiplex PCR, the repertoire was profiled, and TCRdb retains in-frame clones only, with some absent. D and trimming were read from the DNA, whereas the V and J calls and clone size are those reported in that table. Of tens of thousands of clones in the sample, around 89% were seen once. The CDR3 covers 15 residues. Germline CDR1 LGHNA, CDR2 YSLEER. V dropped 0 bases and J dropped 7 bases, with 15 bases sitting between them. This sequence joins TRBV4-3 and TRBJ2-5; D gene ambiguous. This sequence was found in a woman aged 80 or older with active COVID-19. Sample: peripheral blood. The CDR3 bases are TGCGCCAGCAGCCAAGATAAAGGCTACAGTTGGACCCAGTACTTC. This sequence encodes CASSQDKGYSWTQYF.